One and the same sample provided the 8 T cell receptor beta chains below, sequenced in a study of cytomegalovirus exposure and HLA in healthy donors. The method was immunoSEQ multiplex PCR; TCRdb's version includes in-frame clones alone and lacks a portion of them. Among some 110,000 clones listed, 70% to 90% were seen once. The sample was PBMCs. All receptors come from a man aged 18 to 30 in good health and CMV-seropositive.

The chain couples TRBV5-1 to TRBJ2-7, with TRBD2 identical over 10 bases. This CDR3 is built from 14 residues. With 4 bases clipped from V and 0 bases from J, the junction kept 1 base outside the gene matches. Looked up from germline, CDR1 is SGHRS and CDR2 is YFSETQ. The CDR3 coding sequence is TGCGCCAGCAGCCAGCGGGGGGGCTCCTACGAGCAGTACTTC. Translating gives CASSQRGGSYEQYF.

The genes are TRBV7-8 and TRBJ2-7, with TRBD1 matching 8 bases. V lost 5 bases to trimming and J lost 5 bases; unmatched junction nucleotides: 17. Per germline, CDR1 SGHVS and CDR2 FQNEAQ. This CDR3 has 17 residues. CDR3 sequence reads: CASSVTITGGSPHEQYF. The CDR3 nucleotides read TGTGCCAGCAGCGTAACCATCACAGGGGGGTCGCCCCACGAGCAGTACTTC.

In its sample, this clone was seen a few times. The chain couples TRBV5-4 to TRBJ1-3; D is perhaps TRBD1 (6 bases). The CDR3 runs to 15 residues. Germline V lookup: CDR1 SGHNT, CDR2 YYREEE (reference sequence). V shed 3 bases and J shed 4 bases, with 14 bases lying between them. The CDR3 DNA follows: TGTGCCAGCAGCTCTCCAGGGGAAGGAGGAAACACCATATATTTT. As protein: CASSSPGEGGNTIYF.

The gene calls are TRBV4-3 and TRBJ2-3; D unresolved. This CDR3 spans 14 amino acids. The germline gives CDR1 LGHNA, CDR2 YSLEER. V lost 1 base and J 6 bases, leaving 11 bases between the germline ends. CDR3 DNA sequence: TGCGCCAGCAGCCAAGCTAGGCGTGTGGATACGCAGTATTTT. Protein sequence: CASSQARRVDTQYF.

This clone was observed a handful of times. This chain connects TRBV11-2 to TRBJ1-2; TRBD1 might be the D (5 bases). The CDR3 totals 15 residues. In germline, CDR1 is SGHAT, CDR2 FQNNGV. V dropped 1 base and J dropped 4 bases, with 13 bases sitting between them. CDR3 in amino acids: CASSLGLTGSYGYTF. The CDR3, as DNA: TGTGCCAGCAGCTTAGGGCTCACAGGAAGCTATGGCTACACCTTC.

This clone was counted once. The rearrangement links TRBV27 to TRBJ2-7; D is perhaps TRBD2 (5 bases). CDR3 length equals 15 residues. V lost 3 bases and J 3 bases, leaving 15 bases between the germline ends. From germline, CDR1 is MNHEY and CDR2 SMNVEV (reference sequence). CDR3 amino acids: CASSLGETTNYEQYF. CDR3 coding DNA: TGTGCCAGCAGTTTGGGAGAAACTACAAACTACGAGCAGTACTTC.

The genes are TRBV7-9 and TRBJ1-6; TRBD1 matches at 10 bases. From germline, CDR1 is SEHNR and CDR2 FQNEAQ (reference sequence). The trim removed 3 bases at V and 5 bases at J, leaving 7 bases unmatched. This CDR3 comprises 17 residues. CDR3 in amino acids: CASSFPFGQGDNSPLHF. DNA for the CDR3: TGTGCCAGCAGCTTTCCCTTCGGACAGGGGGATAATTCACCCCTCCACTTT.

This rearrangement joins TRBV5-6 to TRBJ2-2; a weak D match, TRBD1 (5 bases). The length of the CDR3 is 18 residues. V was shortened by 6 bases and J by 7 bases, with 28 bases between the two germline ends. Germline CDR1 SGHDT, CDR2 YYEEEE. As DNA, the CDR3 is TGTGCCAGCATCTCGACCACGCGTAGGCAGGGTGGTAGCGGGGAGCTGTTTTTT. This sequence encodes CASISTTRRQGGSGELFF.